This T cell receptor beta chain was identified during a study of blood T cell repertoires in COVID-19. Study-level information: Italy, Spain and the United States were the sources of the convalescent and acute COVID-19 samples. The cDNA or gDNA used as material had been derived from T cells, B-cell-depleted T cells, or PBMCs.

Method: immunoSEQ multiplex PCR; TCRdb's copy keeps in-frame clones and lacks some. The data hold 150,000 to 200,000 clones, with roughly 90% observed a single time. With respect to this clone: At one end, the junction sequence differs from germline, possibly due to a read error.

CDR3 length: 11 amino acids. The V gene's germline CDR1 is SGHAT and CDR2 FQNNGV. The sequenced sample consisted of peripheral blood. The J gene is TRBJ1-2, the V gene TRBV11-2; TRBD1 is a possible D gene (6 bases). This clonotype was sampled from a man aged 55 to 70 with active or convalescent COVID-19. The CDR3 DNA follows: TGTGCCAGCAGCAGAGGGGGTCTGTACTCCTTC. Protein product: CASSRGGLYSF. The complete variable domain, with remaining parts taken from reference TRBV11-2 and TRBJ1-2, reads EAGVAQSPRYKIIEKRQSVAFWCNPISGHATLYWYQQILGQGPKLLIQFQNNGVVDDSQLPKDRFSAERLKGVDSTLKIQPAKLEDSAVYLCASSRGGLYSFGSGTRLTVV.